These 21 T cell receptor beta chains share one sample of origin, sequenced in a study of shared clonotypes between healthy human individuals. Method: immunoSEQ multiplex PCR; TCRdb's copy keeps in-frame clones and lacks some. The repertoire includes a few million clones, around 93% of them detected once, and 0.37% sits in the top ten. The sequenced sample consisted of naive CD4+ T cells from PBMCs. Indicated subset: CD45RA+ positively selected. These receptors originate from a man between 18 and 35 years old in good health. Some clones in this sample may be carry-over from other donors' samples.

This clone was picked up one time. CDR3 in amino acids: CASSQGVGAYNEQFF. Here the CDR3 DNA reads TGTGCCAGCAGCCAAGGTGTGGGGGCCTACAATGAGCAGTTCTTC. V gene TRBV4-2 combines with J gene TRBJ2-1; TRBD1 or TRBD2 may be the D gene (5 bases each). CDR3 size: 15 residues. V was clipped by 1 base and J by 2 bases, with 9 bases between them. Germline CDR1 is LGHNA and CDR2 is YNFKEQ.

This chain links TRBV2 with TRBJ2-3; no reliable D call. The CDR3 sequence is 14 residues long. Per the germline V gene, CDR1 is SNHLY and CDR2 is FYNNEI. V was cut by 8 bases and J by 0 bases, with 12 bases left in between. CDR3 sequence (DNA): TGTGCCAGCGGCCCCGTTTCTAGCACAGATACGCAGTATTTT. As protein: CASGPVSSTDTQYF.

The chain joins TRBV6-5 to TRBJ2-7; 8 nucleotides line up with TRBD1. V lost 4 bases, J lost 7 bases, and 9 bases stayed unmatched. CDR1 and CDR2 (germline): MNHEY, SVGAGI. The CDR3 totals 14 residues. CDR3 sequence: CASSSGTGASEQYF. The CDR3, as DNA: TGTGCCAGCAGTTCCGGGACAGGCGCCTCTGAGCAGTACTTC.

The V gene is TRBV19, the J gene TRBJ1-2; D remains ambiguous. The V gene lost 7 bases and the J gene lost 0 bases, with 15 bases spanning the gap. The CDR3 length is 15 residues. Germline V gives CDR1 LNHDA, CDR2 SQIVND (reference sequence). The CDR3 here is CASMSADLANYGYTF. The DNA for the CDR3 is TGTGCCAGTATGTCGGCCGATTTAGCTAACTATGGCTACACCTTC.

This clone was seen once. This chain uses TRBV5-1 with TRBJ2-3; 15 bases agree with TRBD2. The CDR3 runs to 17 residues. The germline V gene has CDR1 SGHRS and CDR2 YFSETQ. J gave up 5 bases and V 1 base, and 5 bases lay outside the gene matches. The chain's CDR3 is CASSLLRGLAGGDTQYF. The CDR3, as DNA: TGCGCCAGCAGCTTGCTGAGGGGACTAGCGGGAGGAGATACGCAGTATTTT.

The chain employs TRBV6-5 and TRBJ2-7; D not resolved. With 0 bases removed from V and 3 bases from J, the gap between germline ends came to 12 bases. Germline-derived CDR1 and CDR2 are MNHEY and SVGAGI. The CDR3 consists of 15 residues. In nucleotides, the CDR3 is TGTGCCAGCAGTTACTCGATGGACCTTCACTACGAGCAGTACTTC. Amino acid sequence: CASSYSMDLHYEQYF.

The chain combines TRBV14 with TRBJ1-4; D gene unclear. Germline V gives CDR1 SGHDN, CDR2 FVKESK. Trimming removed 3 bases from V and 7 bases from J, with 12 bases in between. The CDR3 is 14 residues long. For the CDR3, the DNA is TGTGCCAGCAGCCAGCGTGGGGTTAGTGAAAAACTGTTTTTT. Translated, it gives CASSQRGVSEKLFF.

V usage is TRBV30 and J usage is TRBJ2-7; 16 nucleotides line up with TRBD2. This CDR3 is 16 amino acids long. Germline-derived CDR1 and CDR2 are GTSNPN and SVGIG (reference sequence). Germline trimming cut 4 bases from V and 5 bases from J; bases unmatched to any gene: 8. In DNA, the CDR3 is TGTGCCTGGACGGGACTAGCGGGAGGGCCGATCGACGAGCAGTACTTC. Translation gives CAWTGLAGGPIDEQYF.

The genes are TRBV14 and TRBJ2-3, with D tentatively TRBD1 or TRBD2 (7 bases each). Germline V gene data show CDR1 as SGHDN and CDR2 as FVKESK. The CDR3 length is 16 residues. The V end lost 3 bases, the J end lost 3 bases, and 16 bases lay between the germline ends. The CDR3 nucleotides are TGTGCCAGCAGCCACCAGGGGGGGGGAGCGACAGATACGCAGTATTTT. This gives the protein CASSHQGGGATDTQYF.

This clone was found once. This sequence joins TRBV15 and TRBJ2-1; tentative D call: TRBD2 (6 bases). The V end lost 1 base, the J end lost 2 bases, and 12 bases lay between the germline ends. The CDR3 contains 16 residues. CDR1 and CDR2 from the germline V gene are LNHNV and YYDKDF (reference sequence). The CDR3 bases are TGTGCCACCAGCAGAGGTGCGGGGTATACCTACAATGAGCAGTTCTTC. It encodes CATSRGAGYTYNEQFF.

The J gene is TRBJ1-1, the V gene TRBV7-8; D is perhaps TRBD1 (6 bases). Germline V gene lookup returns CDR1 SGHVS and CDR2 FQNEAQ. V lost 0 bases and J lost 1, with 9 bases in between. The CDR3 consists of 15 residues. The CDR3 is CASSLAQGQNTEAFF. In nucleotides, the CDR3 is TGTGCCAGCAGCTTAGCGCAGGGACAGAACACTGAAGCTTTCTTT.

The V call is TRBV29-1, the J call TRBJ2-5; D might be TRBD1 (5 bases). The end of the DNA is better explained by TRBJ2-7, so the J call may be wrong. The germline V gene encodes CDR1 SQVTM and CDR2 ANQGSEA. This CDR3 is 12 amino acids long. The DNA for the CDR3 is TGCAGCCTACAGGAGCCAACCTACGAGCAGTACTTC. The encoded protein is CSLQEPTYEQYF.

Details on this clone: A much more abundant neighbour one base away suggests this may be a read error. Other DNA sequences in the same sample also yield this CDR3. The chain uses TRBV2 and TRBJ2-5; D is undetermined. The length of the CDR3 is 10 residues. Germline V lookup: CDR1 SNHLY, CDR2 FYNNEI. The CDR3 spells CASREETQYF. The CDR3 region has the DNA TGTGCCAGCAGAGAAGAGACCCAGTACTTC.

The J gene is TRBJ2-5, the V gene TRBV6-1; TRBD1 is a possible D gene (6 bases). Trimming took 7 bases from V and 5 from J, leaving 11 bases between them. Germline V gene data show CDR1 as MNHNS and CDR2 as SASEGT. The CDR3 spans 12 residues. CDR3 sequence (DNA): TGTGCCAGCAAACGGACAGACGAGACCCAGTACTTC. It translates to CASKRTDETQYF.

V and J are TRBV9 and TRBJ2-7, with D perhaps matching TRBD2 (6 bases). The germline V gene has CDR1 SGDLS and CDR2 YYNGEE. This CDR3 has 15 residues. Trimming removed 3 bases from V and 0 bases from J, with 13 bases in between. CDR3 region: CASSGYRDFSYEQYF. The CDR3 DNA is TGTGCCAGCAGCGGTTACCGGGACTTCTCCTACGAGCAGTACTTC.

This chain links TRBV5-1 with TRBJ1-6; D not certain. The CDR3 loop spans 12 amino acids. In germline, CDR1 is SGHRS, CDR2 YFSETQ. Trimming left V 0 bases short and J 13 bases short, with 8 bases between. DNA for the CDR3: TGCGCCAGCAGCTTGGAAGCGGGCCCCCTCCACTTT. Protein sequence: CASSLEAGPLHF.

The chain is built from TRBV28 and TRBJ1-2; D unresolved. The CDR3 covers 14 residues. V shed 5 bases and J shed 4 bases, with 14 bases lying between them. Per germline, CDR1 MDHEN and CDR2 SYDVKM. Here the CDR3 reads CASSLPGSAYGYTF. In nucleotides, the CDR3 is TGTGCCAGCAGTCTTCCGGGTTCCGCCTATGGCTACACCTTC.

The rearrangement uses TRBV5-1 and TRBJ1-4; tentative D call: TRBD1 (5 bases). The V end was cut by 0 bases, the J end by 6 bases, with 6 bases between. Germline V CDR1 and CDR2: SGHRS, YFSETQ. This CDR3 is 13 amino acids long. CDR3 DNA sequence: TGCGCCAGCAGCTTGGGGGACGATGAAAAACTGTTTTTT. The encoded protein is CASSLGDDEKLFF.

Regarding this clone: In the same sample, other DNA sequences code for this CDR3. The chain employs TRBV5-1 and TRBJ2-5; D unclear. V shed 4 bases and J shed 1 base, with 5 bases lying between them. This CDR3 is built from 12 residues. Germline values: CDR1 SGHRS, CDR2 YFSETQ. CDR3 sequence: CASSPSQETQYF. CDR3 in DNA: TGCGCCAGCAGCCCAAGCCAAGAGACCCAGTACTTC.

The J gene is TRBJ2-7, the V gene TRBV6-5, with D possibly TRBD2 on 6 matching bases. From germline, CDR1 is MNHEY and CDR2 SVGAGI. The CDR3 contains 13 residues. The V gene lost 2 bases and the J gene lost 9 bases, with 14 bases spanning the gap. The CDR3 loop is CASSYGQAGGQYF. CDR3 in DNA: TGTGCCAGCAGTTACGGGCAGGCCGGGGGGCAGTACTTC.

V usage is TRBV5-1 and J usage is TRBJ2-2; TRBD1 matches 8 bases. CDR1 SGHRS and CDR2 YFSETQ come from the germline V gene. The ends lost 4 bases at V and 7 bases at J; junction bases unmatched: 6. The CDR3 spans 14 residues. The CDR3 is CASSPGGAIGELFF. CDR3 nucleotide sequence: TGCGCCAGCAGCCCAGGGGGCGCCATCGGGGAGCTGTTTTTT.